A selection of T cell receptor beta chains follows, all from one sample in a study of T cell repertoires in cytomegalovirus infection. TCRdb reanalysed the reads using MiXCR and keeps one entry per CDR3 protein. This sample has around 170,000 distinct CDR3 sequences, with 17% found just once. Specimen: CD8+ T cells from PBMCs. These receptors all stem from a human donor in good health (CMV status not recorded). Some clones in this sample may be carry-over from other donors' samples. Both conserved end residues are part of each CDR3. A D gene is named only where the DNA matches it firmly. Expanded clones get a size class; other rows say once, few or many, or leave the size out.

-	TRBV7-8	-	TRBJ2-3	CASSLETGDTQYF	TGTGCCAGCAGCCTCGAGACGGGAGATACGCAGTATTTT
TRBD1	TRBV13	-	TRBJ1-1	CASSTRQGARTEAFF	TGTGCCAGCAGCACCCGACAGGGGGCGCGTACTGAAGCTTTCTTT
TRBD2	TRBV7-4	few	TRBJ2-5	CASSSPSGTSGGETQYF	TGTGCCAGCAGCTCACCCAGCGGGACTAGCGGTGGAGAGACCCAGTACTTC
TRBD2	TRBV28	-	TRBJ2-5	CASSLAPGLAEKETQYF	TGTGCCAGCAGTCTAGCTCCGGGACTAGCGGAGAAAGAGACCCAGTACTTC
-	TRBV5-1	once	TRBJ2-5	CASSLAGEVETQYF	TGCGCCAGCAGCTTGGCGGGGGAGGTGGAGACCCAGTACTTC
-	TRBV12-3/TRBV12-4	many	TRBJ2-7	CASSRGTSYEQYF	TGTGCCAGCAGTCGAGGGACCTCCTACGAGCAGTACTTC
-	TRBV6-2/TRBV6-3	few	TRBJ2-3	CASSPYPGRSGTDTQYF	TGTGCCAGCAGTCCTTACCCGGGACGCTCCGGCACAGATACGCAGTATTTT
-	TRBV7-9	few	TRBJ2-7	CASSLPPGGYEQYF	TGTGCCAGCAGCTTGCCCCCTGGGGGGTACGAGCAGTACTTC
TRBD1	TRBV5-1	-	TRBJ1-2	CASSHSDRGDYGYTF	TGCGCCAGCAGCCACTCGGACAGGGGAGACTATGGCTACACCTTC
TRBD2	TRBV13	-	TRBJ2-3	CASSLSGGGEDTQYF	TGTGCCAGCAGCTTGAGCGGGGGAGGGGAGGATACGCAGTATTTT
TRBD2	TRBV2	-	TRBJ2-3	CATRLAGGPRTDTQYF	TGTGCCACCAGACTAGCGGGGGGGCCCCGCACAGATACGCAGTATTTT
-	TRBV7-8	-	TRBJ1-4	CASSLGGKGLFF	TGTGCCAGCAGTTTGGGGGGGAAGGGACTGTTTTTT
-	TRBV5-6	-	TRBJ2-5	CASSYETTSGYQETQYF	TGTGCCAGCAGCTATGAAACTACTTCGGGATACCAAGAGACCCAGTACTTC
-	TRBV28	few	TRBJ2-7	CASSLESGAATVEQYF	TGTGCCAGCAGTTTAGAATCCGGGGCCGCGACAGTCGAGCAGTACTTC
TRBD1	TRBV7-8	-	TRBJ2-7	CASSLDETGSYEQYF	TGTGCCAGCAGCTTAGATGAGACAGGGTCCTACGAGCAGTACTTC
-	TRBV7-2	few	TRBJ2-1	CASSPPDSYNEQFF	TGTGCCAGCAGCCCCCCGGACTCCTACAATGAGCAGTTCTTC
-	TRBV27	few	TRBJ1-1	CASSFGGSGEAFF	TGTGCCAGCAGTTTCGGGGGCAGCGGTGAAGCTTTCTTT
-	TRBV28	-	TRBJ2-1	CASSGVGLAVYNEQFF	TGTGCCAGCAGTGGGGTAGGTCTAGCCGTCTACAATGAGCAGTTCTTC
-	TRBV6-2/TRBV6-3	few	TRBJ1-5	CASSYGEHNQPQHF	TGTGCCAGCAGTTACGGGGAGCACAATCAGCCCCAGCATTTT
TRBD1	TRBV7-2	many	TRBJ1-5	CASSPGQGFNQPQHF	TGTGCCAGCAGCCCAGGACAGGGATTCAATCAGCCCCAGCATTTT
-	TRBV7-2	many	TRBJ2-3	CASSPWDRHATQYF	TGTGCCAGCAGCCCATGGGACCGACATGCTACGCAGTATTTT
TRBD1	TRBV28	-	TRBJ1-1	CASSHHSRDRGPGNTEAFF	TGTGCCAGCAGTCATCACTCGAGGGACAGGGGGCCGGGGAACACTGAAGCTTTCTTT
-	TRBV12-3/TRBV12-4	-	TRBJ2-7	CASSPTLTPYEQYF	TGTGCCAGCAGTCCCACGTTAACCCCCTACGAGCAGTACTTC
-	TRBV5-6	few	TRBJ2-7	CASSFTDYSYEQYF	TGTGCCAGCAGCTTCACGGATTACTCCTACGAGCAGTACTTC
-	TRBV19	few	TRBJ1-1	CASSIPTGEAFF	TGTGCCAGTAGTATCCCCACAGGTGAAGCTTTCTTT
-	TRBV20-1	few	TRBJ2-1	CSASNGSAYNEQFF	TGCAGTGCTAGTAACGGGAGCGCCTACAATGAGCAGTTCTTC
-	TRBV6-5	-	TRBJ2-7	CASSYPTRGRYEQYF	TGTGCCAGCAGTTACCCTACCAGGGGGAGGTACGAGCAGTACTTC
TRBD1	TRBV14	-	TRBJ1-1	CASSPLTGGANTEAFF	TGTGCCAGCAGCCCTTTGACAGGGGGAGCAAACACTGAAGCTTTCTTT
TRBD2	TRBV7-2	-	TRBJ2-7	CASSLKGLGGSYEQYF	TGTGCCAGCAGCTTAAAGGGGTTGGGGGGGTCCTACGAGCAGTACTTC
TRBD2	TRBV27	-	TRBJ2-7	CASSWASGIYEQYF	TGTGCCAGCAGTTGGGCTAGCGGAATCTACGAGCAGTACTTC
-	TRBV7-9	-	TRBJ1-4	CAIPRPTPEKLFF	TGTGCCATCCCTCGGCCCACGCCTGAAAAACTGTTTTTT
-	TRBV28	few	TRBJ2-1	CASSSFVNRDNEQFF	TGTGCCAGCAGTTCCTTTGTAAACAGGGATAATGAGCAGTTCTTC
TRBD1	TRBV29-1	few	TRBJ1-1	CSVDGQGVTWTEAFF	TGCAGCGTAGATGGACAGGGGGTTACTTGGACTGAAGCTTTCTTT
TRBD1	TRBV12-3/TRBV12-4	few	TRBJ1-1	CASSHNRGRITEAFF	TGTGCCAGCAGCCATAACAGGGGGCGCATCACTGAAGCTTTCTTT
TRBD1	TRBV7-9	few	TRBJ2-7	CASSTPGTGTYEQYF	TGTGCCAGCAGCACTCCCGGGACAGGGACCTACGAGCAGTACTTC
TRBD1	TRBV6-2/TRBV6-3	-	TRBJ2-5	CASSTARTGVFRETQYF	TGTGCCAGCTCCACTGCAAGGACAGGGGTATTTCGAGAGACCCAGTACTTC
TRBD1	TRBV7-9	few	TRBJ2-7	CASNDRDRGYEQYF	TGTGCCAGCAACGACCGGGACAGGGGCTACGAGCAGTACTTC
-	TRBV28	few	TRBJ1-6	CATLTRSYNSPLHF	TGTGCCACTCTGACACGCTCCTATAATTCACCCCTCCACTTT
TRBD2	TRBV12-3/TRBV12-4	few	TRBJ2-4	CASSYSGLIAKNIQYF	TGTGCCAGCAGTTACTCGGGACTAATAGCCAAAAACATTCAGTACTTC
TRBD1	TRBV7-9	-	TRBJ2-7	CASSFTGGASRYEQYF	TGTGCCAGCAGCTTTACAGGGGGCGCAAGTCGGTACGAGCAGTACTTC
TRBD1	TRBV7-2	many	TRBJ2-5	CASSFWGQARETQYF	TGTGCCAGCAGCTTTTGGGGACAGGCCCGGGAGACCCAGTACTTC
-	TRBV7-9	-	TRBJ2-7	CASSLDRRTGLFYEQYF	TGTGCCAGCAGCTTAGATCGACGTACAGGGCTTTTTTACGAGCAGTACTTC
TRBD1	TRBV6-5	few	TRBJ1-1	CASSKDRGLNTEAFF	TGTGCCAGCAGTAAGGACAGGGGGCTGAACACTGAAGCTTTCTTT
-	TRBV6-4	-	TRBJ2-1	CASSRAEGGNEQFF	TGTGCCAGCAGTCGAGCTGAGGGGGGGAATGAGCAGTTCTTC
-	TRBV10-2	few	TRBJ2-7	CASSVGKTYEQYF	TGCGCCAGCAGTGTGGGAAAAACCTACGAGCAGTACTTC
-	TRBV7-6	few	TRBJ1-4	CASSSGGKLFF	TGTGCCAGCAGCTCCGGGGGGAAACTGTTTTTT
-	TRBV5-6	-	TRBJ2-1	CASSIRQYHEQFF	TGTGCCAGCAGCATAAGACAGTACCATGAGCAGTTCTTC
-	TRBV7-6	-	TRBJ2-7	CASSILWGDHYEQYF	TGTGCCAGCAGCATTTTGTGGGGGGATCACTACGAGCAGTACTTC
-	TRBV7-2	many	TRBJ2-1	CASSVSVNEQFF	TGTGCCAGCAGCGTATCTGTTAATGAGCAGTTCTTC
-	TRBV28	few	TRBJ1-6	CASSQVSGQDSPLHF	TGTGCCAGCAGCCAAGTATCAGGGCAAGATTCACCCCTCCACTTT
TRBD2	TRBV20-1	-	TRBJ2-6	CSAAPAGPQGLAGEANVLTF	TGCAGTGCTGCTCCCGCAGGGCCACAGGGGCTAGCGGGAGAGGCCAACGTCCTGACTTTC
-	TRBV6-1	-	TRBJ2-5	CASRVQGGETQYF	TGTGCCAGCAGGGTCCAGGGGGGAGAGACCCAGTACTTC
-	TRBV28	many	TRBJ2-5	CASRGLPLKETQYF	TGTGCCAGCAGAGGACTACCGCTTAAAGAGACCCAGTACTTC
-	TRBV7-9	few	TRBJ1-1	CASSLVKQGPEAFF	TGTGCCAGCAGCTTAGTCAAACAGGGCCCTGAAGCTTTCTTT
TRBD1	TRBV20-1	-	TRBJ2-4	CSASPRTGLSNIQYF	TGCAGTGCCAGTCCCCGGACAGGGCTATCGAACATTCAGTACTTC